The source of this T cell receptor beta chain is a study of CD8 T cells in cerebrospinal fluid in Alzheimer's disease. In the study overall: Plate-based nested PCR sequencing and droplet-based sequencing measured CSF T cell clonal expansion.

Participants were all in good physical condition and free of acute infection. TCRdb processed the 10x single-cell sequencing reads again and assigns one entry to each CDR3 protein, with no DNA. The sample totals fewer than 2,000 distinct CDR3 sequences; its top ten clones hold 9% to 12%. CDR3 length equals 20 residues. Germline V gene lookup returns CDR1 SEHNR and CDR2 FQNEAQ (reference sequence). What was sequenced was cerebrospinal fluid. The receptor comes from a human donor in good health. The chain employs TRBV7-9 and TRBJ2-4; lacking DNA, the TRBD2 call made by TCRdb goes unchecked. This CDR3 is CASRPDFGSGGATAKNIQYF.